These 10 T cell receptor beta chains were all obtained from the same sample, sequenced in a study of circulating CD8 cells and anti-PD-1 response in melanoma. TCR libraries were prepared from approximately 15 ng of total RNA with the QIAseq Immune Repertoire TCR panel. TCRdb redid the calling of the reads with MiXCR, one entry per CDR3 protein. The data contain 2,000 or so distinct CDR3 sequences, roughly 8.4% of them seen just once; the ten biggest clones take up roughly 8.8%. From live CD3+CD8+TCRalphabeta+ cells, four PD-1 and/or TIGIT subsets were sorted. The sample was CD8+ T cells from PBMCs, taken at baseline or after one month of anti-PD-1 therapy (not recorded which). The receptors were gathered from a human donor with melanoma.

By sample fraction, this clonotype is medium-sized (0.01 to 0.1%). The chain recombines TRBV2 with TRBJ2-5; D possibly corresponds to TRBD1 (5 bases). The CDR3 has 14 amino acids. Germline CDR1 SNHLY, CDR2 FYNNEI. Trimming removed 7 bases from V and 10 bases from J, with 22 bases in between. The CDR3: CASIGQGLSRGQYF. In DNA form, the CDR3 reads TGTGCCAGCATAGGGCAGGGCCTATCCCGTGGCCAGTACTTC.

By frequency in the sample, this clonotype is medium-sized. The chain joins TRBV7-2 to TRBJ2-5; the D is unclear. Trimming stripped 5 bases from V and 5 bases from J, with 9 bases between. Germline lookup yields CDR1 SGHTA and CDR2 FQGNSA. This CDR3 spans 12 amino acids. Here the CDR3 reads CASSPKVETQYF. In nucleotides, the CDR3 is TGTGCCAGCAGCCCCAAAGTGGAGACCCAGTACTTC. Drawing the rest from reference TRBV7-2 and TRBJ2-5, the complete variable domain is GAGVSQSPSNKVTEKGKDVELRCDPISGHTALYWYRQSLGQGLEFLIYFQGNSAPDKSGLPSDRFSAERTGGSVSTLTIQRTQQEDSAVYLCASSPKVETQYFGPGTRLLVL.

Of note for this clonotype: A junction boundary mismatches the germline segment, possibly from a read error. The chain uses TRBV19 and TRBJ2-1, with D tentatively TRBD2 (6 bases). This CDR3 contains 14 residues. The V gene's germline CDR1 is LNHDA and CDR2 SQIVND (reference sequence). The CDR3 protein is CASSIGGPYNEQCF. DNA for the CDR3: TGTGCCAGTAGCATAGGAGGGCCCTACAATGAGCAGTGCTTC.

The V gene is TRBV9, the J gene TRBJ2-7; maybe TRBD2 (6 bases). This CDR3 region has 15 residues. Looked up from germline, CDR1 is SGDLS and CDR2 is YYNGEE. The V gene lost 2 bases and the J gene lost 4 bases, with 16 bases spanning the gap. The CDR3 reads CASSVSGTPEYEQYF. The CDR3 DNA reads as TGTGCCAGCAGCGTTTCCGGGACTCCCGAATACGAGCAGTACTTC. Combining the CDR3 with reference TRBV9 and TRBJ2-7 gives the whole variable domain DSGVTQTPKHLITATGQRVTLRCSPRSGDLSVYWYQQSLDQGLQFLIQYYNGEERAKGNILERFSAQQFPDLHSELNLSSLELGDSALYFCASSVSGTPEYEQYFGPGTRLTVT.

In this sample, this clonotype is medium-sized. V and J are TRBV6-6 and TRBJ1-1; possibly TRBD1 for D (6 bases). Germline CDR1 reads MNHNY; CDR2 reads SVGAGI (reference sequence). V was shortened by 9 bases and J by 1 base, with 12 bases between the two germline ends. The CDR3 sequence is 13 residues long. DNA for the CDR3: TGTGCCAGTCACCGGGGGGCGAACACTGAAGCTTTCTTT. It encodes CASHRGANTEAFF.

By its share, this clonotype is medium-sized. The genes are TRBV28 and TRBJ2-1; 7 bases align to TRBD2. Losses at the gene ends were 3 bases for V and 7 bases for J; bases not matched to a gene: 6. Germline V gene data show CDR1 as MDHEN and CDR2 as SYDVKM. CDR3 size: 14 residues. Written as DNA, the CDR3 is TGTGCCAGCAGTTTTGGGAGGGCGGGGAATGAGCAGTTCTTC. Protein sequence: CASSFGRAGNEQFF.

By share, this clonotype ranks as medium-sized (0.01 to 0.1%). The chain has TRBV24-1 and TRBJ2-2; D may be TRBD1 (5 bases). V lost 7 bases, J lost 6 bases, and 17 bases lay in between. The V gene's germline CDR1 is KGHDR and CDR2 SFDVKD. The CDR3 sequence is 15 residues long. The CDR3 sequence is CATRSRQGEAGELFF. Written as DNA, the CDR3 is TGTGCCACCAGGTCGCGGCAGGGCGAGGCCGGGGAGCTGTTTTTT.

By share of the sample, this clonotype is medium-sized. The genes are TRBV28 and TRBJ1-6, with D unclear. Germline-derived CDR1 and CDR2 are MDHEN and SYDVKM. The ends were cut back, 4 bases at V and 10 bases at J, with 23 bases in the middle. This CDR3 contains 17 residues. CDR3 loop: CASSSHTDPGEGSPLHF. The CDR3 coding sequence is TGTGCCAGCAGTTCCCATACCGACCCCGGGGAAGGATCACCCCTCCACTTT.

Within the sample, this clonotype is medium-sized. CDR3 sequence: CASSSRDSNQPQHF. Written as DNA, the CDR3 is TGCGCCAGCAGTTCCCGGGACTCCAATCAGCCCCAGCATTTT. The chain uses TRBV23-1 and TRBJ1-5; perhaps TRBD1 as D (5 bases). TRBV23-1 is given ORF status, its function remaining uncertain. Between the trimmed V and J ends, which lost 5 bases and 3 bases, there was a span of 11 bases. The CDR3 length is 14 residues.

This clonotype is termed medium-sized. The gene calls are TRBV14 and TRBJ2-1; 13 nucleotides align to TRBD2. Trimming took 0 bases from V and 4 from J; bases not matched to a gene: 6. The V gene's germline CDR1 is SGHDN and CDR2 FVKESK. The CDR3 has 18 residues. Written as DNA, the CDR3 is TGTGCCAGCAGCCAAGATCAGGGACTAGCGGGACGATACAATGAGCAGTTCTTC. This sequence encodes CASSQDQGLAGRYNEQFF.